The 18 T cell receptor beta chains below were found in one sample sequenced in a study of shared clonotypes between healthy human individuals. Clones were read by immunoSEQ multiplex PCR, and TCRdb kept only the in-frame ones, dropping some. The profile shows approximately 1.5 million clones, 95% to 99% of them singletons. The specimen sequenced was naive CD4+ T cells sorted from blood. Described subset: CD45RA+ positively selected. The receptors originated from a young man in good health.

The CDR3 coding sequence is TGTGCCATCAGTGAGTCGATAGGGACTCAGCCCCAGCATTTT. Its translation: CAISESIGTQPQHF. This chain links TRBV10-3 with TRBJ1-5, with D perhaps TRBD1 (5 bases). V gave up 0 bases and J gave up 6 bases, with 9 bases separating them. CDR1 ENHRY and CDR2 SYGVKD come from the germline V gene. The CDR3 has 14 amino acids.

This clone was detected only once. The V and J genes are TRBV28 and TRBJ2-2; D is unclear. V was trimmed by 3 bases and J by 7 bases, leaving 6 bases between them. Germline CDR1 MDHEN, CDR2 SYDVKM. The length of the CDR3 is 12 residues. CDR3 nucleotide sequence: TGTGCCAGCAGTTTGGTCCTCGGGGAGCTGTTTTTT. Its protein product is CASSLVLGELFF.

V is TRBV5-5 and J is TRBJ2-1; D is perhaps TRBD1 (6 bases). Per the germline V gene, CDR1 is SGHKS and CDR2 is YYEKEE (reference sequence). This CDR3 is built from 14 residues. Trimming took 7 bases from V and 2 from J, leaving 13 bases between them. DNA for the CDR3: TGTGCCAGCCACAGGGAGAAGACCTACAATGAGCAGTTCTTC. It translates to CASHREKTYNEQFF.

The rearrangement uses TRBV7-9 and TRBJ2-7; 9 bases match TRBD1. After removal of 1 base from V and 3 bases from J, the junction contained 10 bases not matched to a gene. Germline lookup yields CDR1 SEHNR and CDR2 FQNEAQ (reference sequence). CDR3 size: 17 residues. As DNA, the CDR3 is TGTGCCAGCAGCTTAGGAGGCCGGGACAGGGTATTCTACGAGCAGTACTTC. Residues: CASSLGGRDRVFYEQYF.

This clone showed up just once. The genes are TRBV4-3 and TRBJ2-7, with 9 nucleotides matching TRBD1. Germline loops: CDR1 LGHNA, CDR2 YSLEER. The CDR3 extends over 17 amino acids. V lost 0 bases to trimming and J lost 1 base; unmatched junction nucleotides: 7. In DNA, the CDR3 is TGCGCCAGCAGCCAAGATCAAGGACAGGGGAGTTCCTACGAGCAGTACTTC. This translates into CASSQDQGQGSSYEQYF.

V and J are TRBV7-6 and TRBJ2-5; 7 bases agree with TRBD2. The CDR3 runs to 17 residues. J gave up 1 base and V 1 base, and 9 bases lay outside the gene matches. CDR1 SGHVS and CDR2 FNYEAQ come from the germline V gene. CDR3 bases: TGTGCCAGCAGCTTAGGTCGTGCGGGAGACTTCCAAGAGACCCAGTACTTC. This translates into CASSLGRAGDFQETQYF.

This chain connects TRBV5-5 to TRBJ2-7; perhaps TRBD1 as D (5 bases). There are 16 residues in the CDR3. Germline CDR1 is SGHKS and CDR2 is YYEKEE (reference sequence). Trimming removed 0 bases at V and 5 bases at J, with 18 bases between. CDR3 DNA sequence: TGTGCCAGCAGCTTGGAGGCAGGGTGGGTTTCCGACGAGCAGTACTTC. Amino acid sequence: CASSLEAGWVSDEQYF. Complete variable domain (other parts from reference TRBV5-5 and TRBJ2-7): DAGVTQSPTHLIKTRGQQVTLRCSPISGHKSVSWYQQVLGQGPQFIFQYYEKEERGRGNFPDRFSARQFPNYSSELNVNALLLGDSALYLCASSLEAGWVSDEQYFGPGTRLTVT.

The CDR3 sequence: CASSRTGGETQYF. Here the CDR3 DNA reads TGTGCCAGCTCACGGACAGGGGGAGAGACCCAGTACTTC. The V and J genes are TRBV18 and TRBJ2-5, with 10 bases matching TRBD1. Trimming removed 4 bases from V and 4 bases from J; junction bases left unmatched: 0. Germline CDR1 and CDR2: KGHSH and LQKENI. The CDR3 contains 13 residues.

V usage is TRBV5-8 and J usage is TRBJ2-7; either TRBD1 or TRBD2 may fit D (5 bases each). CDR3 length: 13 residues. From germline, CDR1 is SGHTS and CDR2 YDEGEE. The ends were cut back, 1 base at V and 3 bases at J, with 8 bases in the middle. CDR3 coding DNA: TGTGCCAGCAGCTTGTGGGGACGCTACGAGCAGTACTTC. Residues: CASSLWGRYEQYF.

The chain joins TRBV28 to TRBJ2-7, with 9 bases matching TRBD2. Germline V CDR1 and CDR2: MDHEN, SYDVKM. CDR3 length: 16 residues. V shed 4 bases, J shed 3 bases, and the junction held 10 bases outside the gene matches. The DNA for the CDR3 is TGTGCCAGCAGTTGGGTGGCTAGCGGGACGGGCTACGAGCAGTACTTC. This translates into CASSWVASGTGYEQYF.

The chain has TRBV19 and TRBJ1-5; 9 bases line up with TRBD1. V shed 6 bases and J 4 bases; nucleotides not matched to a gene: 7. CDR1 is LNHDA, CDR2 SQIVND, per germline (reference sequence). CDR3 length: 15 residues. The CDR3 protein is CASRRGQGKNQPQHF. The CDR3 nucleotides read TGTGCCAGTAGGAGAGGACAGGGGAAAAATCAGCCCCAGCATTTT.

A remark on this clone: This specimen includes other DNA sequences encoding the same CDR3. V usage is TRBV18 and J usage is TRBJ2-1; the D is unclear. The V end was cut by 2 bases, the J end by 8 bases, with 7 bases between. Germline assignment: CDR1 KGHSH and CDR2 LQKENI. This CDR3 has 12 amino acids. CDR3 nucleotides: TGTGCCAGCTCACCAAGTGCCCATGAGCAGTTCTTC. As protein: CASSPSAHEQFF.

CDR3 nucleotide sequence: TGTGCCAGCAGTCCGGACAGGGTTAGAAACACCATATATTTT. It is translated as CASSPDRVRNTIYF. The chain employs TRBV6-5 and TRBJ1-3, with 8 bases fitting TRBD1. CDR1 and CDR2 (germline): MNHEY, SVGAGI. This CDR3 has 14 amino acids. Trimming cost V 5 bases and J 5 bases; bases outside gene matches: 5.

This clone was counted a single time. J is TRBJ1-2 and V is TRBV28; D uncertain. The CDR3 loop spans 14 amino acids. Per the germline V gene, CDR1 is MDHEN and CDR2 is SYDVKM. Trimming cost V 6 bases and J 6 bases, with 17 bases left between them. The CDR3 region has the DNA TGTGCCAGCAGCTTAGGGCCAGAAGGTAATGGCTACACCTTC. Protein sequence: CASSLGPEGNGYTF.

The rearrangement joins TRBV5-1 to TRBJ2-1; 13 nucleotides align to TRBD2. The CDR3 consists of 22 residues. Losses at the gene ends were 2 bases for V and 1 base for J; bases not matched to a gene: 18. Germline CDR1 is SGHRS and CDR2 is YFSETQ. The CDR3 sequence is CASSLPKRTSGSIGLSYNEQFF. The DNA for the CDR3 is TGCGCCAGCAGCTTACCAAAAAGGACTAGCGGGAGCATTGGACTGTCCTACAATGAGCAGTTCTTC.

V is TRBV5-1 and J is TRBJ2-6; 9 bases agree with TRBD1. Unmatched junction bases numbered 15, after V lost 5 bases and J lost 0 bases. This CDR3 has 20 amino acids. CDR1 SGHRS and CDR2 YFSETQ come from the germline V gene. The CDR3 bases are TGCGCCAGCAGAAGGACAGGGGTCGAAAATCTAAGCTCTGGGGCCAACGTCCTGACTTTC. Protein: CASRRTGVENLSSGANVLTF. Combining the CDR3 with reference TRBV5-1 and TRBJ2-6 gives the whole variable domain KAGVTQTPRYLIKTRGQQVTLSCSPISGHRSVSWYQQTPGQGLQFLFEYFSETQRNKGNFPGRFSGRQFSNSRSEMNVSTLELGDSALYLCASRRTGVENLSSGANVLTFGAGSRLTVL.

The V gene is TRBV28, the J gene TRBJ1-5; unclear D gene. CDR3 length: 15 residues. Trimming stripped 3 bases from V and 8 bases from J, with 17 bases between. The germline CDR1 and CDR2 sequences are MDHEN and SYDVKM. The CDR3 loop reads CASSLVPSSEKPQHF. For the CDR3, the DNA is TGTGCCAGCAGTTTGGTCCCCAGTTCGGAGAAGCCCCAGCATTTT.

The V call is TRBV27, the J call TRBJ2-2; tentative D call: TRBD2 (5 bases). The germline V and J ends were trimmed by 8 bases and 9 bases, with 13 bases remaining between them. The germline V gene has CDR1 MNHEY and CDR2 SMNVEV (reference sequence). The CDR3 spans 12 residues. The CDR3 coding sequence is TGTGCCAGCCTAACCCCGGGGAGGGAGCTGTTTTTT. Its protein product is CASLTPGRELFF.